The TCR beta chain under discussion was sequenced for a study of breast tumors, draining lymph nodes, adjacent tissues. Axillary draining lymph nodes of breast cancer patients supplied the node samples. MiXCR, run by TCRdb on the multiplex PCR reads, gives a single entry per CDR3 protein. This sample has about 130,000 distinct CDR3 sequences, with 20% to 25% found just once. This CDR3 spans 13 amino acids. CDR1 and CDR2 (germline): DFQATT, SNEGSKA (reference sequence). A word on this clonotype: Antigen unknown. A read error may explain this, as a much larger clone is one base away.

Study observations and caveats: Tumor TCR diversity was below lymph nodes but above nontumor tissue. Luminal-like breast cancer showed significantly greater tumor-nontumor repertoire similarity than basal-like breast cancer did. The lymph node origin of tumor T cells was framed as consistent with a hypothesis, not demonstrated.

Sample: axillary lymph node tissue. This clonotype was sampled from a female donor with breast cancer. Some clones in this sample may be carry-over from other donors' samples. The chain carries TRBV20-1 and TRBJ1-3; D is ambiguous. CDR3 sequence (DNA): TGCAGTGCTAGCTCAGACTCTGGAGACACCATATATTTT. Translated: CSASSDSGDTIYF.